This TCR beta chain was found in a study of technical replicates of blood from several donors (dated 2017 in TCRdb). There are 14 amino acids in the CDR3, from cysteine to phenylalanine inclusive. Of the read, only the CDR3 DNA is kept; its 42 bases are in frame from base 1. The germline V gene gives CDR1 as SGHRS and CDR2 as YFSETQ. V is pruned by 3 bases and J by 4 bases, leaving 4 bases of the junction without a gene match. Libraries came from the immunoSEQ multiplex PCR assay. TCRdb mirrors the immuneACCESS table, restricted to in-frame sequences. Some clones are absent from its copies; in checked studies, under half trace to an unresolved V gene, and the reason for the others is unknown. This sample comprises under 85,000 clones, 93% of them detected only once. The ten largest clonotypes hold less than 0.3% of the sample. There are many counts of this clone. The target of this receptor is not known. No much larger clone is present one base from it, and per-base qualities are unavailable.

In this chain, TRBV5-1 is recombined with TRBJ2-7; a stretch of 10 junction bases matches TRBD1. This receptor was identified in a human donor in good health. The sequencing sample was made of T cells isolated from PBMCs. The CDR3 protein is CASSSDRGQYEQYF. The nucleotides are TGCGCCAGCAGCTCAGACAGGGGGCAGTACGAGCAGTACTTC.